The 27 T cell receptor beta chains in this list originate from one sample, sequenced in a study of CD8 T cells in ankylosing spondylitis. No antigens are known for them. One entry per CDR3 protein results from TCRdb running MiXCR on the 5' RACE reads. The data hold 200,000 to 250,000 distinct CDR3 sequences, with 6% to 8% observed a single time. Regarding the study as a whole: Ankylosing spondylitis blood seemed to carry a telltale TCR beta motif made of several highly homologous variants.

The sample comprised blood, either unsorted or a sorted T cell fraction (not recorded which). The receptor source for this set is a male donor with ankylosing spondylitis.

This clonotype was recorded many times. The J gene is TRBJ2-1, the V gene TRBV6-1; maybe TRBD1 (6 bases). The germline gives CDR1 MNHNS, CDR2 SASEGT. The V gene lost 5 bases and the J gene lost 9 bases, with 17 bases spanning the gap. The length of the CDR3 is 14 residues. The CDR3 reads CASSQGTLRIEQFF. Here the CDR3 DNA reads TGTGCCAGCAGTCAGGGGACCTTACGGATTGAGCAGTTCTTC.

DNA for the CDR3: TGCAGCGTTGGGGAGGACTACAATGAGCAGTTCTTC. Protein sequence: CSVGEDYNEQFF. This chain links TRBV29-1 with TRBJ2-1; D is possibly TRBD2 (6 bases). The V end was cut by 4 bases, the J end by 3 bases, with 7 bases between. The CDR3 spans 12 residues. The germline V gene has CDR1 SQVTM and CDR2 ANQGSEA.

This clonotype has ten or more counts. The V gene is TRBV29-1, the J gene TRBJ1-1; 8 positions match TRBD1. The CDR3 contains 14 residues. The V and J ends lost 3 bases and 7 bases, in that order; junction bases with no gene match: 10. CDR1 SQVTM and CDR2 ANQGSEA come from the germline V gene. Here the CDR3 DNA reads TGCAGCGTTGATCCGCAGGGGGCATTGGTTGAAGCTTTCTTT. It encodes CSVDPQGALVEAFF.

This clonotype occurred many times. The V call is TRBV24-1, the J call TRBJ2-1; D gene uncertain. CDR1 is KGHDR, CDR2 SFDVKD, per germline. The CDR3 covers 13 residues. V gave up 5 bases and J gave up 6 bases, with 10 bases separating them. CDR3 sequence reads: CATSAQWPNEQFF. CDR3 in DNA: TGTGCCACCAGTGCCCAGTGGCCCAATGAGCAGTTCTTC.

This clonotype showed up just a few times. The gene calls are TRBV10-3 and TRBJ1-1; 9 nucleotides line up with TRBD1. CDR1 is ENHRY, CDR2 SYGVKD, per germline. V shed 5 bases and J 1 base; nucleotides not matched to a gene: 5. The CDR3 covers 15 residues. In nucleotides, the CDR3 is TGTGCCATCAGTAATCCGGGACAGGGGAACACTGAAGCTTTCTTT. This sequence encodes CAISNPGQGNTEAFF.

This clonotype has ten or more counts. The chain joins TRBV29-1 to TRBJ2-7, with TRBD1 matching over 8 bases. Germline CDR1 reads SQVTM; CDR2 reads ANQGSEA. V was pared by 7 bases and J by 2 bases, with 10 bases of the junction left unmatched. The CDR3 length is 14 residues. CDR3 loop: CSAGPRDRTYEQYF. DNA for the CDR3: TGCAGCGCTGGCCCCCGGGACAGGACCTACGAGCAGTACTTC.

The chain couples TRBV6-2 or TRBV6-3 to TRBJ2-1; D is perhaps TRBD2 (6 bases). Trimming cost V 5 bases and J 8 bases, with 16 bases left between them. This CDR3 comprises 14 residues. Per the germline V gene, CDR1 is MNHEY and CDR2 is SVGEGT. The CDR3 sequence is CASSPLTRSDEQFF. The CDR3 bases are TGTGCCAGCAGTCCCCTGACTAGATCAGATGAGCAGTTCTTC.

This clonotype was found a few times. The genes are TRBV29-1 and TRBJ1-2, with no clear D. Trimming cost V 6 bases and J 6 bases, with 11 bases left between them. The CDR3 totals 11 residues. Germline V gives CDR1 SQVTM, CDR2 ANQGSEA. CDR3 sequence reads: CSVRRLDGYTF. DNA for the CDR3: TGCAGCGTGCGCCGGCTTGATGGCTACACCTTC. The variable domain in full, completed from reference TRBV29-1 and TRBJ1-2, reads SAVISQKPSRDICQRGTSLTIQCQVDSQVTMMFWYRQQPGQSLTLIATANQGSEATYESGFVIDKFPISRPNLTFSTLTVSNMSPEDSSIYLCSVRRLDGYTFGSGTRLTVV.

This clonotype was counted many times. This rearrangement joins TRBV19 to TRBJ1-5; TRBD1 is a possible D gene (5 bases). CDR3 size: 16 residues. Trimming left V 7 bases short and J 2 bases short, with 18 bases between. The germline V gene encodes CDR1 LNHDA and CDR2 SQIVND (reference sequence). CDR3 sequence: CASKGSGVVGNQPQHF. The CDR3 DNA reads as TGTGCCAGTAAGGGGTCCGGCGTCGTCGGCAATCAGCCCCAGCATTTT.

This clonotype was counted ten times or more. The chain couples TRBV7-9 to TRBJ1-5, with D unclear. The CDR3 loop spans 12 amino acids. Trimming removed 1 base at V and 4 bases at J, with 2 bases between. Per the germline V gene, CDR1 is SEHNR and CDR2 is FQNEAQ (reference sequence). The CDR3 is CASSLENQPQHF. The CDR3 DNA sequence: TGTGCCAGCAGCTTAGAGAATCAGCCCCAGCATTTT.

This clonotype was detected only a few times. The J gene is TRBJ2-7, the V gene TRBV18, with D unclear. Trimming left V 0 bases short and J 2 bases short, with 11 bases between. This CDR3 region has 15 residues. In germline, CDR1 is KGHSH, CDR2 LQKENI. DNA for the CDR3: TGTGCCAGCTCACCACCGTCCCTGCCTCCCTACGAGCAGTACTTC. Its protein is CASSPPSLPPYEQYF.

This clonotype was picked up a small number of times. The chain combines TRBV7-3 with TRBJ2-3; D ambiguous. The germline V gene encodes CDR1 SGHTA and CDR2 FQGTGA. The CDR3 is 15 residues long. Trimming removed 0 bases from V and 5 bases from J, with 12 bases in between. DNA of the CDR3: TGTGCCAGCAGCTTAACGGGCGGCCACCTAGATACGCAGTATTTT. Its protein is CASSLTGGHLDTQYF.

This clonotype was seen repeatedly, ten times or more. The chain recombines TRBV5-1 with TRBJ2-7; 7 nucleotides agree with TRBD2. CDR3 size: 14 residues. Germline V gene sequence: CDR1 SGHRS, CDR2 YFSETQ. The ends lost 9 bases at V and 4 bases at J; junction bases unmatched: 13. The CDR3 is CATSRGDSPYEQYF. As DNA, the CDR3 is TGCGCCACCTCCCGGGGGGACTCCCCATACGAGCAGTACTTC.

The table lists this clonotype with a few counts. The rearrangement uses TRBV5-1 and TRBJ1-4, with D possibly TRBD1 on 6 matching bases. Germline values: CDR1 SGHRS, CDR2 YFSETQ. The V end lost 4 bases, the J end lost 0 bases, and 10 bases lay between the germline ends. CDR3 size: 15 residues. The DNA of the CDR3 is TGCGCCAGCAGCGTCTACAGGGCAACTAATGAAAAACTGTTTTTT. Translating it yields CASSVYRATNEKLFF.

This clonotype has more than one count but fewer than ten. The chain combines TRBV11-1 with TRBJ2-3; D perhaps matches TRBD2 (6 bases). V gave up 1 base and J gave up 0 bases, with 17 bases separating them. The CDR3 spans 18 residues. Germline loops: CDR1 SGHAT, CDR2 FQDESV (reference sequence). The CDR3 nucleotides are TGTGCCAGCAGCTTAGTGGCTAGCGTTATGCCTAGCACAGATACGCAGTATTTT. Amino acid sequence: CASSLVASVMPSTDTQYF.

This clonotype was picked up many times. CDR3 DNA sequence: TGTGCCAGCAGCTCCGCCGGGAACCTAAAGGAGACCCAGTACTTC. It translates to CASSSAGNLKETQYF. The V gene is TRBV9, the J gene TRBJ2-5, with D possibly being TRBD2 (5 bases). The CDR3 is made up of 15 amino acids. Germline V gene sequence: CDR1 SGDLS, CDR2 YYNGEE. Between the trimmed V and J ends, which lost 4 bases and 5 bases, there was a span of 18 bases.

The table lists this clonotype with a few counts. CDR3 residues: CASGKGRGEAFF. CDR3 bases: TGTGCCAGTGGGAAGGGCCGAGGTGAAGCTTTCTTT. The genes are TRBV30 and TRBJ1-1; D remains unclear. The germline V gene has CDR1 GTSNPN and CDR2 SVGIG (reference sequence). The CDR3 consists of 12 residues. The ends were cut back, 8 bases at V and 7 bases at J, with 17 bases in the middle.

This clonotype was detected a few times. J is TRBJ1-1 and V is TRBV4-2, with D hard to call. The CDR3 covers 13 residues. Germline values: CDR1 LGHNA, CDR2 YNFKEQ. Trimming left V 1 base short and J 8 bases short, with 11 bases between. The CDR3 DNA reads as TGTGCCAGCAGCCAAGCCGACTCACCCGAAGCTTTCTTT. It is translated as CASSQADSPEAFF.

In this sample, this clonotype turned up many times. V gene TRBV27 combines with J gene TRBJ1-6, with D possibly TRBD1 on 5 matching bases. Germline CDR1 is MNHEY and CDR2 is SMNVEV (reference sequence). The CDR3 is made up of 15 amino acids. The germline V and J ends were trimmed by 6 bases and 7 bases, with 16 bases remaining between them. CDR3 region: CASRGGGEWNSPLHF. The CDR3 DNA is TGTGCCAGCAGGGGCGGGGGAGAATGGAATTCACCCCTCCACTTT.

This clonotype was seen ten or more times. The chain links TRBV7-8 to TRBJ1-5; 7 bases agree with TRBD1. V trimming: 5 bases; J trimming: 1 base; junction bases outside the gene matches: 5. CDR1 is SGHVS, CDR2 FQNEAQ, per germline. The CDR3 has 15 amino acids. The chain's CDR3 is CASSGQELSNQPQHF. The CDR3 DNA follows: TGTGCCAGCAGCGGACAGGAACTAAGCAATCAGCCCCAGCATTTT.

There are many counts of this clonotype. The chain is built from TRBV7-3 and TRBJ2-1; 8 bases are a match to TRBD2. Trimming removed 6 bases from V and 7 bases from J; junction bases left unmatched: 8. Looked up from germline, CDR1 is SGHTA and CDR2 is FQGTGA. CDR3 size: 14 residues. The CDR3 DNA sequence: TGTGCCAGCAGTCCTTCGGGGGGGCAGAATGAGCAGTTCTTC. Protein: CASSPSGGQNEQFF. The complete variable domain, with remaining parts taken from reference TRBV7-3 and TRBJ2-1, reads GAGVSQTPSNKVTEKGKYVELRCDPISGHTALYWYRQSLGQGPEFLIYFQGTGAADDSGLPNDRFFAVRPEGSVSTLKIQRTERGDSAVYLCASSPSGGQNEQFFGPGTRLTVL.

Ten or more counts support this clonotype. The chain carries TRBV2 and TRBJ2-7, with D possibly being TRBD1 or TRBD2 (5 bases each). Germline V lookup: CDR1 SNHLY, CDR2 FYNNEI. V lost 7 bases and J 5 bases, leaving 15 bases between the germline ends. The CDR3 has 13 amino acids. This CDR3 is CASTGPGADEQYF. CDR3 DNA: TGTGCCAGCACTGGGCCCGGGGCGGACGAGCAGTACTTC.

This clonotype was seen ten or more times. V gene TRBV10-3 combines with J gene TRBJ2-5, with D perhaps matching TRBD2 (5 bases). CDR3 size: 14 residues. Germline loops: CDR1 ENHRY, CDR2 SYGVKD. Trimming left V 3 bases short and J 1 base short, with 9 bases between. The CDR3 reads CAISDSVRQETQYF. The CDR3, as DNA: TGTGCCATCAGTGATAGCGTCCGCCAAGAGACCCAGTACTTC.

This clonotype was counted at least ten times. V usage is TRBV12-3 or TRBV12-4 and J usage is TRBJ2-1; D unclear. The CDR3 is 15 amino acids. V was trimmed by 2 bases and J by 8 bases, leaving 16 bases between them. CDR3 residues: CASSLSWAKGHEQFF. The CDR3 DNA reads TGTGCCAGCAGTTTATCGTGGGCCAAGGGTCATGAGCAGTTCTTC.

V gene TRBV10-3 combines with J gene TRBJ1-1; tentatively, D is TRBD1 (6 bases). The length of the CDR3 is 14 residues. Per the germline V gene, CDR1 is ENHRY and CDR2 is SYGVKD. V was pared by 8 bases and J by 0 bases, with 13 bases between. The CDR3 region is CAIWGAGMNTEAFF. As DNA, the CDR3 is TGTGCCATCTGGGGGGCGGGTATGAACACTGAAGCTTTCTTT.

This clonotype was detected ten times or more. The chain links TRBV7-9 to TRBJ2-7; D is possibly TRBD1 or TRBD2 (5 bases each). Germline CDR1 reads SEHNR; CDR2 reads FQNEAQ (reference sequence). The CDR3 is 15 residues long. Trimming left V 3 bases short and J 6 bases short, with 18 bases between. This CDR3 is CASSFARGDLSEQYF. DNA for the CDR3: TGTGCCAGCAGCTTTGCAAGGGGAGACCTATCCGAGCAGTACTTC.

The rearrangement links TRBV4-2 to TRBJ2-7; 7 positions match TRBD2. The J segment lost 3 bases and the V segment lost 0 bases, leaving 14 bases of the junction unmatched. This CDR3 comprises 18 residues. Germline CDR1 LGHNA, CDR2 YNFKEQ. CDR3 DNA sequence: TGTGCCAGCAGCCAAGATGGGCGTGGCGGGAGCGCCAGCTACGAGCAGTACTTC. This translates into CASSQDGRGGSASYEQYF.